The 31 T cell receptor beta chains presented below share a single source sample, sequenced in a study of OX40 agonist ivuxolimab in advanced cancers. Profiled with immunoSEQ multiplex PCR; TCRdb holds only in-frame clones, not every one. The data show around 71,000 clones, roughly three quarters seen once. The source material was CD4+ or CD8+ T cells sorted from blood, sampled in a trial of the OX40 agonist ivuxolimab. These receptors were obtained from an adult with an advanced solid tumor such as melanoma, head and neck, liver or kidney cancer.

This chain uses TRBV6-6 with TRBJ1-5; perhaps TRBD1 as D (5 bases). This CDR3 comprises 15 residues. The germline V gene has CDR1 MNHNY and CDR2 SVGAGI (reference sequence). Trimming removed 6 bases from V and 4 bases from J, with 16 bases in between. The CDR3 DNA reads TGTGCCAGCAGAAAGGGGAGCGAGGGGAATCAGCCCCAGCATTTT. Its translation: CASRKGSEGNQPQHF.

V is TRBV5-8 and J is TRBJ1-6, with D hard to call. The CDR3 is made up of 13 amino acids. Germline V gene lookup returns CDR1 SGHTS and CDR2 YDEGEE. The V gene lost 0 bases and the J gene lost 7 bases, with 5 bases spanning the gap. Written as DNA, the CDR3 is TGTGCCAGCAGCTTGGGAAGGAATTCACCCCTCCACTTT. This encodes CASSLGRNSPLHF. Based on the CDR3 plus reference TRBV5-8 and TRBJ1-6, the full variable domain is EAGVTQSPTHLIKTRGQQATLRCSPISGHTSVYWYQQALGLGLQFLLWYDEGEERNRGNFPPRFSGRQFPNYSSELNVNALELEDSALYLCASSLGRNSPLHFGNGTRLTVT.

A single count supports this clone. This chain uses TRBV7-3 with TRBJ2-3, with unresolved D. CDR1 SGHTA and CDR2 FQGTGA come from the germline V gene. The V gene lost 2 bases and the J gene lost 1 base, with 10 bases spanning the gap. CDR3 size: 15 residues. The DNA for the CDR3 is TGTGCCAGCAGCTTAGATGGCGAACGCACAGATACGCAGTATTTT. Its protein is CASSLDGERTDTQYF. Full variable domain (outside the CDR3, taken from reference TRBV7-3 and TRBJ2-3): GAGVSQTPSNKVTEKGKYVELRCDPISGHTALYWYRQSLGQGPEFLIYFQGTGAADDSGLPNDRFFAVRPEGSVSTLKIQRTERGDSAVYLCASSLDGERTDTQYFGPGTRLTVL.

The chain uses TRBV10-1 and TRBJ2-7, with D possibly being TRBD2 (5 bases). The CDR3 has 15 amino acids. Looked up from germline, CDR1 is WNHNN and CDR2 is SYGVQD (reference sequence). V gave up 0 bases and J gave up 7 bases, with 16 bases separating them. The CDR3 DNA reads TGCGCCAGCAGTGAGTCGCTTGGAGCGACGGGGGAGCAGTACTTC. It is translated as CASSESLGATGEQYF.

Here the CDR3 reads CASSERYNSPLHF. For the CDR3, the DNA is TGTGCCAGCAGCGAGAGGTATAATTCACCCCTCCACTTT. The chain combines TRBV5-4 with TRBJ1-6; D is unclear. Trimming left V 4 bases short and J 4 bases short, with 6 bases between. This CDR3 has 13 amino acids. CDR1 and CDR2 (germline): SGHNT, YYREEE (reference sequence).

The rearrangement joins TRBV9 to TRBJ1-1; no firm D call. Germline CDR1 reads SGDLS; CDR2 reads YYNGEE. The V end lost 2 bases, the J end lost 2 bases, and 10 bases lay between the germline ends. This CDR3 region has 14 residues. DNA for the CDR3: TGTGCCAGCAGCGTTGTAAGGGTAAACACTGAAGCTTTCTTT. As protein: CASSVVRVNTEAFF.

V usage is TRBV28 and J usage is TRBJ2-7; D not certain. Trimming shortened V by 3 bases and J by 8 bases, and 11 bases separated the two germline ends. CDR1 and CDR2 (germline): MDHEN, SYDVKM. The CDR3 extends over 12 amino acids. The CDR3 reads CASSLEQFKQYF. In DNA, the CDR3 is TGTGCCAGCAGTTTGGAACAATTCAAGCAGTACTTC.

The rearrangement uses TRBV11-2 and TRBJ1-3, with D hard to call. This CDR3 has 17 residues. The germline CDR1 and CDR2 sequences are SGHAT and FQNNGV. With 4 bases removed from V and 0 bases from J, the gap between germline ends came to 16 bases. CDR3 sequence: CASSSIKRRGSGNTIYF. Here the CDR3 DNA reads TGTGCCAGCAGCTCGATAAAAAGGAGAGGCTCTGGAAACACCATATATTTT.

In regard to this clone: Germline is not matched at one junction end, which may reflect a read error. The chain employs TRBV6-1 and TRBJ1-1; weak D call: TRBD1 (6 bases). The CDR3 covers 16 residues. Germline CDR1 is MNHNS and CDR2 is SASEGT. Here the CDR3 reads CASSEPGHPTVTEASF. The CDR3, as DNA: TGTGCCAGCAGTGAGCCGGGACATCCGACGGTGACTGAAGCTTCCTTT.

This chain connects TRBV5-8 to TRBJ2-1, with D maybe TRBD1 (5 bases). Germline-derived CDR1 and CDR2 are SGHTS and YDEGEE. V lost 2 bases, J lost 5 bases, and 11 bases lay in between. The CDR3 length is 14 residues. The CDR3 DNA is TGTGCCAGCAGCTTTTCCGACAGACACAATGAGCAGTTCTTC. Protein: CASSFSDRHNEQFF.

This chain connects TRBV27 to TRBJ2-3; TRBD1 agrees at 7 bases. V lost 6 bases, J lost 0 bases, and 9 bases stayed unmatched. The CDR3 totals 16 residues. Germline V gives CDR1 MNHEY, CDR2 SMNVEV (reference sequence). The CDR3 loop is CASRPLGGGSTDTQYF. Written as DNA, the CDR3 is TGTGCCAGCAGACCACTAGGGGGCGGAAGCACAGATACGCAGTATTTT.

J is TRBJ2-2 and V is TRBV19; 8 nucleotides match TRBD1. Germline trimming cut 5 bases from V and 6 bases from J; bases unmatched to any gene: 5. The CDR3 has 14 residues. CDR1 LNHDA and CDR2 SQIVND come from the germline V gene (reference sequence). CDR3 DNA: TGTGCCAGTAGTTTGGGACAGGCCTCCGGGGAGCTGTTTTTT. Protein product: CASSLGQASGELFF.

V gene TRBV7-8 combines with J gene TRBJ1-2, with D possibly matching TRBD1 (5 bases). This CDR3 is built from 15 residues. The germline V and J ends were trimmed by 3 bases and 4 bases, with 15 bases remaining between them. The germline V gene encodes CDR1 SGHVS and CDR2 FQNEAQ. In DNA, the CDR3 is TGTGCCAGCAGCTTCAAAGGGGCGACCTTCTATGGCTACACCTTC. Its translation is CASSFKGATFYGYTF.

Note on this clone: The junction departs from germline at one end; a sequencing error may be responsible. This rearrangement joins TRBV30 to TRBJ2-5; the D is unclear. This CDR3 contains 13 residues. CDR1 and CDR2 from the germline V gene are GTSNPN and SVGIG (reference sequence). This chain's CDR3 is CAWSLTTQEAQYF. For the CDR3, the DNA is TGTGCCTGGAGTCTTACGACCCAAGAGGCCCAGTACTTC.

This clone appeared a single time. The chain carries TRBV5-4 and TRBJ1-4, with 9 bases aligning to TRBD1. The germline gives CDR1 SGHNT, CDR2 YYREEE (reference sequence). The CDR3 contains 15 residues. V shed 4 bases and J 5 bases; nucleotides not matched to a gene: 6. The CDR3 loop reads CASSPTGTGNEKLFF. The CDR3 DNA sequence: TGTGCCAGCAGCCCTACCGGGACAGGGAATGAAAAACTGTTTTTT.

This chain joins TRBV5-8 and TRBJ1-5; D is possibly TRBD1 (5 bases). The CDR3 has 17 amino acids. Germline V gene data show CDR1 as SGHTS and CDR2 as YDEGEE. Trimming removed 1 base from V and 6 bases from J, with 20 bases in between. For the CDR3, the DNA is TGTGCCAGCAGCTTGATGGGACCGACCCTTAGGAGTCAGCCCCAGCATTTT. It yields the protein CASSLMGPTLRSQPQHF.

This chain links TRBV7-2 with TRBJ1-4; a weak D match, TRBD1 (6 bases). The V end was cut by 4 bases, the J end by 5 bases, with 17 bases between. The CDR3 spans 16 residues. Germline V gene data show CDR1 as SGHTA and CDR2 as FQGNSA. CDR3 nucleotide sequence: TGTGCCAGCAGCTCGGGACATCAATTGGGGAATGAAAAACTGTTTTTT. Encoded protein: CASSSGHQLGNEKLFF. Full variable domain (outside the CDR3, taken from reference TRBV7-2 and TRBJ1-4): GAGVSQSPSNKVTEKGKDVELRCDPISGHTALYWYRQSLGQGLEFLIYFQGNSAPDKSGLPSDRFSAERTGGSVSTLTIQRTQQEDSAVYLCASSSGHQLGNEKLFFGSGTQLSVL.

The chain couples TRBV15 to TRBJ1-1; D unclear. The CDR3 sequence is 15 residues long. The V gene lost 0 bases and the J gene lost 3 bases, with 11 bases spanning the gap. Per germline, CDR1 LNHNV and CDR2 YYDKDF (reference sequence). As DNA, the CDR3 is TGTGCCACCAGCAGAGATCAGAGGAGGGACACTGAAGCTTTCTTT. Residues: CATSRDQRRDTEAFF.

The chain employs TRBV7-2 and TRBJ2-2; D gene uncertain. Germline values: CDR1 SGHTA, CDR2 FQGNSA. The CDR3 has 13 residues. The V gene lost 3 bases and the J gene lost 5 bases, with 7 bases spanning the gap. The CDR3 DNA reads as TGTGCCAGCAGCTTGGGATCAACCGGGGAGCTGTTTTTT. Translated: CASSLGSTGELFF. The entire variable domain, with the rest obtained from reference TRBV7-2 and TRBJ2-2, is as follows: GAGVSQSPSNKVTEKGKDVELRCDPISGHTALYWYRQSLGQGLEFLIYFQGNSAPDKSGLPSDRFSAERTGGSVSTLTIQRTQQEDSAVYLCASSLGSTGELFFGEGSRLTVL.

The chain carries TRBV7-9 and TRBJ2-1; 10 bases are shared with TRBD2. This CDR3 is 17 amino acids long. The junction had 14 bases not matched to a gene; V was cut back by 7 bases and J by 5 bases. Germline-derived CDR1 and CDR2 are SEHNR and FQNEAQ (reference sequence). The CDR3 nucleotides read TGTGCCAGCATCCCTTCCGGACGACTAGCGGGTAACAATGAGCAGTTCTTC. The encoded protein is CASIPSGRLAGNNEQFF.

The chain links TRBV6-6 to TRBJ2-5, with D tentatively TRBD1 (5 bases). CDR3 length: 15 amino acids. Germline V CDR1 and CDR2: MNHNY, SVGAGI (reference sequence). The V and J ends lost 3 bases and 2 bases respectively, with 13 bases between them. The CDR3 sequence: CASSYAWGGQETQYF. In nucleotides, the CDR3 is TGTGCCAGCAGTTATGCGTGGGGCGGTCAAGAGACCCAGTACTTC.

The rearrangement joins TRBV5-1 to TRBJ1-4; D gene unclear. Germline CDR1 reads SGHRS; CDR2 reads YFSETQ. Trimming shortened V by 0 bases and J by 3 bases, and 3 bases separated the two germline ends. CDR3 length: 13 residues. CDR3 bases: TGCGCCAGCAGCTTGGCCTCTAATGAAAAACTGTTTTTT. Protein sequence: CASSLASNEKLFF.

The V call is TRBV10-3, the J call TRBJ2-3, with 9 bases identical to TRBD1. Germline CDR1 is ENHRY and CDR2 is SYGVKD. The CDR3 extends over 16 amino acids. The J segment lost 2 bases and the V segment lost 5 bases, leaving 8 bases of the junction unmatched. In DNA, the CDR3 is TGTGCCATCAGTCTTGGGACAGGGACTTTCACAGATACGCAGTATTTT. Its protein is CAISLGTGTFTDTQYF.

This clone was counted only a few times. The CDR3: CASSTLAGAENIQYF. CDR3 DNA: TGTGCCAGCAGCACCTTAGCGGGAGCAGAAAACATTCAGTACTTC. The J gene is TRBJ2-4, the V gene TRBV7-8; TRBD2 matches 9 bases. The ends lost 5 bases at V and 5 bases at J; junction bases unmatched: 7. The CDR3 spans 15 residues. Germline values: CDR1 SGHVS, CDR2 FQNEAQ.

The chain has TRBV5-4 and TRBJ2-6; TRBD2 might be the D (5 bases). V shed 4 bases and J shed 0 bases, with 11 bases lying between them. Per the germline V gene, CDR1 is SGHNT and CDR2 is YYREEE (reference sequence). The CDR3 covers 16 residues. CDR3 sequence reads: CASSPGLSSGANVLTF. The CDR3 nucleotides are TGTGCCAGCAGCCCCGGACTGAGCTCTGGGGCCAACGTCCTGACTTTC.

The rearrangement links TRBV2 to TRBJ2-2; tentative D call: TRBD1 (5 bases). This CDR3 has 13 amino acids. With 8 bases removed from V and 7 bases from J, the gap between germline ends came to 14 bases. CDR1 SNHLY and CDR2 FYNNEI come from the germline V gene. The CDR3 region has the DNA TGTGCCAGCCGGGTTGTGCAGGGCGGGGAGCTGTTTTTT. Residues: CASRVVQGGELFF.

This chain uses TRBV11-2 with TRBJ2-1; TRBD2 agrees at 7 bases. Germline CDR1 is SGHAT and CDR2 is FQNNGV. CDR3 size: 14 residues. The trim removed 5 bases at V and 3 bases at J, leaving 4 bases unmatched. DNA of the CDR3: TGTGCCAGCAGCCTCCGGGGGGTCTACAATGAGCAGTTCTTC. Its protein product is CASSLRGVYNEQFF. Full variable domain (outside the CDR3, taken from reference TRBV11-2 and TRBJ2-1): EAGVAQSPRYKIIEKRQSVAFWCNPISGHATLYWYQQILGQGPKLLIQFQNNGVVDDSQLPKDRFSAERLKGVDSTLKIQPAKLEDSAVYLCASSLRGVYNEQFFGPGTRLTVL.

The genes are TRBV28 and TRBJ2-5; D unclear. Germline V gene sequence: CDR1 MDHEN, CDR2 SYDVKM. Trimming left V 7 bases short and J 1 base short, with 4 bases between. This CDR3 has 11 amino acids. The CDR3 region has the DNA TGTGCCAGCAAGGGCCAAGAGACCCAGTACTTC. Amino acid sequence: CASKGQETQYF.

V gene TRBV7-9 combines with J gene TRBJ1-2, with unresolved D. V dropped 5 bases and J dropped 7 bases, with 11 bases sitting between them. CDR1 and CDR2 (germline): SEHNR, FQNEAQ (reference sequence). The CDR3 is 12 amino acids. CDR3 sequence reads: CASSPTRGGYTF. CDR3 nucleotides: TGTGCCAGCAGCCCGACGCGGGGTGGCTACACCTTC.

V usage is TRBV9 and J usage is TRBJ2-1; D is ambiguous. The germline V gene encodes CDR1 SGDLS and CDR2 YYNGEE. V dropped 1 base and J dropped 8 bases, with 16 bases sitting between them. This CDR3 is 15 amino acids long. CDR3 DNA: TGTGCCAGCAGCGTACCCCTTTCGGCCGGAGATGAGCAGTTCTTC. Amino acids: CASSVPLSAGDEQFF.

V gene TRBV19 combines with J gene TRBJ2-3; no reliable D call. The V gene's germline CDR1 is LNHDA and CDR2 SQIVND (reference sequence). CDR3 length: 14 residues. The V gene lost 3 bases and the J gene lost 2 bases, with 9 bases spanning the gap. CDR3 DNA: TGTGCCAGTAGTATTGGGGAATACACAGATACGCAGTATTTT. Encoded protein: CASSIGEYTDTQYF.